Each of the 9 T cell receptor beta chains below was sequenced from the same sample in a study of cytomegalovirus exposure and HLA in healthy donors. The study ran its PCR with 60 Vbeta and 13 Jbeta primers. Sequencing was performed with immunoSEQ multiplex PCR; in TCRdb, only in-frame clones are kept and a portion is missing. The sample includes 200,000 to 250,000 clones, approximately 82% of them seen just once. What was sequenced was PBMCs. Receptor source: a woman aged 55-70 years in good health and CMV-seropositive.

The gene calls are TRBV9 and TRBJ1-1; D uncertain. Trimming removed 0 bases from V and 1 base from J, with 7 bases in between. Germline loops: CDR1 SGDLS, CDR2 YYNGEE. The CDR3 consists of 14 residues. The CDR3 region has the DNA TGTGCCAGCAGCGTAGACAGCGGGAACACTGAAGCTTTCTTT. Translated, it gives CASSVDSGNTEAFF.

The V gene is TRBV7-9, the J gene TRBJ1-1, with 7 bases lining up with TRBD1. CDR1 is SEHNR and CDR2 is FQNEAQ in the germline V gene (reference sequence). The CDR3 contains 15 residues. The trim removed 1 base at V and 7 bases at J, leaving 9 bases unmatched. CDR3 sequence reads: CASSLGRTGELEAFF. In DNA form, the CDR3 reads TGTGCCAGCAGCTTAGGGAGGACAGGCGAACTTGAAGCTTTCTTT.

In its sample, this clone was seen a few times. This chain connects TRBV4-2 to TRBJ1-2; D remains unclear. The V end lost 0 bases, the J end lost 0 bases, and 11 bases lay between the germline ends. Germline CDR1 reads LGHNA; CDR2 reads YNFKEQ. The CDR3 extends over 16 amino acids. The CDR3 reads CASSQDYTRANYGYTF. CDR3 bases: TGTGCCAGCAGCCAAGATTATACGCGAGCTAACTATGGCTACACCTTC.

Comment on this clone: Other DNA sequences of this sample code for an identical CDR3. The chain uses TRBV11-3 and TRBJ1-1, with D perhaps matching TRBD1 (6 bases). V was clipped by 3 bases and J by 3 bases, with 11 bases between them. This CDR3 has 14 amino acids. CDR1 is SGHNT, CDR2 YENEEA, per germline. The CDR3 sequence is CASSFSGVDTEAFF. The CDR3 DNA follows: TGTGCCAGCAGCTTTTCAGGGGTGGACACTGAAGCTTTCTTT.

Comments on this clone: One end of the junction varies from germline; a read error may be responsible. The chain links TRBV7-2 to TRBJ2-7; a possible D gene is TRBD1 (5 bases). This CDR3 is 13 amino acids long. The germline V gene encodes CDR1 SGHTA and CDR2 FQGNSA. The CDR3 DNA sequence: TGTGCCAGTCGAATCAGGGTATCCTCCGAGCAGTACTTC. It codes for CASRIRVSSEQYF.

The rearrangement links TRBV11-2 to TRBJ2-3; D might be TRBD2 (6 bases). Per the germline V gene, CDR1 is SGHAT and CDR2 is FQNNGV. The CDR3 is made up of 16 amino acids. Trimming shortened V by 3 bases and J by 5 bases, and 18 bases separated the two germline ends. Here the CDR3 reads CASSLRYWAGRDTQYF. CDR3 nucleotides: TGTGCCAGCAGCTTGCGATATTGGGCGGGAAGAGATACGCAGTATTTT.

The chain combines TRBV25-1 with TRBJ2-1; TRBD1 is a possible D gene (5 bases). V lost 5 bases, J lost 9 bases, and 11 bases lay in between. The CDR3 loop spans 12 amino acids. Germline V gives CDR1 MGHDK, CDR2 SYGVNS. In nucleotides, the CDR3 is TGTGCCAGCAGTCCGTTCCAGGGTGAGCAGTTCTTC. This translates into CASSPFQGEQFF.

V gene TRBV11-2 combines with J gene TRBJ1-1; a weak D match, TRBD1 (6 bases). The CDR3 extends over 18 amino acids. Per germline, CDR1 SGHAT and CDR2 FQNNGV. Trimming shortened V by 2 bases and J by 5 bases, and 24 bases separated the two germline ends. The CDR3 sequence is CASSLSGAGATSGTEAFF. Written as DNA, the CDR3 is TGTGCCAGCAGCTTAAGCGGGGCAGGGGCCACGTCGGGGACTGAAGCTTTCTTT.

This clone has only a few counts. The chain has TRBV27 and TRBJ2-7; TRBD1 agrees at 8 bases. V shed 6 bases, J shed 5 bases, and the junction held 9 bases outside the gene matches. Germline lookup yields CDR1 MNHEY and CDR2 SMNVEV (reference sequence). The CDR3 loop spans 14 amino acids. This CDR3 reads CASRPGQGNDEQYF. The CDR3 bases are TGTGCCAGCAGACCAGGACAGGGAAATGACGAGCAGTACTTC.